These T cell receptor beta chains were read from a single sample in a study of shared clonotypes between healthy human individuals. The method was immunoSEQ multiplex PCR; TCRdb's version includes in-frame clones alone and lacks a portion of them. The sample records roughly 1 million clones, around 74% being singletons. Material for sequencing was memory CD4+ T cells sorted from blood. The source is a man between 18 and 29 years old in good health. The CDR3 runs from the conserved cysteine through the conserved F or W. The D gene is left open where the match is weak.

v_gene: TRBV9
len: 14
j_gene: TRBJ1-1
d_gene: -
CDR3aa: CASRSGTGSTEAFF
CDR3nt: TGTGCCAGCAGATCCGGGACGGGAAGCACTGAAGCTTTCTTT

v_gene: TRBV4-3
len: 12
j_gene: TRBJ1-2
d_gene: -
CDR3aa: CASSSPTGGYTF
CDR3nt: TGCGCCAGCAGTAGCCCCACAGGAGGCTACACCTTC

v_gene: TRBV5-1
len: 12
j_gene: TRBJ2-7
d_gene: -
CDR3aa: CASSVNSYEQYF
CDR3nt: TGCGCCAGCAGTGTGAACTCCTACGAGCAGTACTTC

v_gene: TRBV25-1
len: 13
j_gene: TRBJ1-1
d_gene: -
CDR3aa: CATLGHLNTEAFF
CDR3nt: TGTGCCACCTTGGGACACTTGAACACTGAAGCTTTCTTT

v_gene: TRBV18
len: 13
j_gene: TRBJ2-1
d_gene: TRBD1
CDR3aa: CASSPQGANEQFF
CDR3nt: TGTGCCAGCTCACCACAGGGGGCCAATGAGCAGTTCTTC

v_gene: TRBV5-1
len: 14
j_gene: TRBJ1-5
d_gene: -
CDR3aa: CASSLGDANQPQHF
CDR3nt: TGCGCCAGCAGCTTGGGGGACGCTAATCAGCCCCAGCATTTT

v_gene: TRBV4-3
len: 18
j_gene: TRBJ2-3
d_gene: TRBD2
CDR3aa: CASSQDIMVAGGTDTQYF
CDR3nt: TGCGCCAGCAGCCAAGACATTATGGTAGCGGGGGGCACAGATACGCAGTATTTT

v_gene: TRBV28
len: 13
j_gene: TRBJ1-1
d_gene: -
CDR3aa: CASSFGVTVEAFF
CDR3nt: TGTGCCAGCAGTTTTGGGGTGACAGTTGAAGCTTTCTTT

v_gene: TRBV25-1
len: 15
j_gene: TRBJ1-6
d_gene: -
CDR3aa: CASSEIGTGDSPLHF
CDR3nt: TGTGCCAGCAGTGAGATTGGGACTGGGGATTCACCCCTCCACTTT

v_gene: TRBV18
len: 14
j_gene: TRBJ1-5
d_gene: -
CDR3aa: CASSPIDSNQPQHF
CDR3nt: TGTGCCAGCTCACCAATTGATTCGAATCAGCCCCAGCATTTT

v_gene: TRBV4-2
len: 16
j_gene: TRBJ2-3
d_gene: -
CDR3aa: CASSQVAGLGTDTQYF
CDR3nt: TGTGCCAGCAGCCAAGTGGCGGGGCTGGGGACAGATACGCAGTATTTT

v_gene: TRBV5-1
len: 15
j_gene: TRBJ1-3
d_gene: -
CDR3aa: CASSLDVGSGNTIYF
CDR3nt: TGCGCCAGCAGCTTGGACGTTGGCTCTGGAAACACCATATATTTT

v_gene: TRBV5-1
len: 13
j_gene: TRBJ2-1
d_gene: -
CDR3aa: CASSLAPYNEQFF
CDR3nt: TGCGCCAGCAGCTTGGCTCCGTACAATGAGCAGTTCTTC

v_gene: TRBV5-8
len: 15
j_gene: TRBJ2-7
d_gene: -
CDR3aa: CASSLGQAVTYEQYF
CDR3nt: TGTGCCAGCAGCTTGGGGCAGGCAGTCACCTACGAGCAGTACTTC

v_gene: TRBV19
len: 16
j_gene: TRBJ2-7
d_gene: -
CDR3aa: CASSMSSLGSGGEQYF
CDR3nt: TGTGCCAGTAGTATGTCCTCGCTCGGGTCGGGCGGGGAGCAGTACTTC

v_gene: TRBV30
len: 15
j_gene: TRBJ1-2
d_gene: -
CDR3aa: CAWSGIGRKDYGYTF
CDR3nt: TGTGCCTGGAGTGGTATTGGAAGAAAGGACTATGGCTACACCTTC

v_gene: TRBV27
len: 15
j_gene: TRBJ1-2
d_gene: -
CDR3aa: CASSFHSGTAGGYTF
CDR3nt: TGTGCCAGCAGTTTTCACTCCGGGACCGCGGGGGGCTACACCTTC

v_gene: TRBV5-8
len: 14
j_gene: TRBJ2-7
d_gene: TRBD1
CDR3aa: CASSTGQGWYEQYF
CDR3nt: TGTGCCAGCAGCACCGGACAGGGGTGGTACGAGCAGTACTTC

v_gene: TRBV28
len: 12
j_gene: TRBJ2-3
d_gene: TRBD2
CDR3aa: CASRSLADTQYF
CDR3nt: TGTGCCAGCAGATCACTAGCGGATACGCAGTATTTT

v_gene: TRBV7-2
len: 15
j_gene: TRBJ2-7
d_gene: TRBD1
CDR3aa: CASSEPGTGKGEQYF
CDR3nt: TGTGCCAGCAGCGAACCCGGGACAGGGAAGGGCGAGCAGTACTTC

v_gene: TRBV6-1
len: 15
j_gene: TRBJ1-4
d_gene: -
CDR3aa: CASSEAEKRGEKLFF
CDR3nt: TGTGCCAGCAGTGAAGCGGAAAAGAGGGGTGAAAAACTGTTTTTT

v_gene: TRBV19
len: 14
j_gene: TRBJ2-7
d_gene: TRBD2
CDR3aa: CASRTSGASYEQYF
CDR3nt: TGTGCCAGTAGGACTAGCGGGGCTTCCTACGAGCAGTACTTC

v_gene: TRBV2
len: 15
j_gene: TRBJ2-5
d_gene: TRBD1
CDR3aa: CASSKSGTGAETQYF
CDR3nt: TGTGCCAGCAGTAAGAGCGGGACAGGGGCCGAGACCCAGTACTTC

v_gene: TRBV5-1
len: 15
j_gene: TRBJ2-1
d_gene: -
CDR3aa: CASSLVSESYNEQFF
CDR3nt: TGCGCCAGCAGCTTGGTTAGCGAATCCTACAATGAGCAGTTCTTC

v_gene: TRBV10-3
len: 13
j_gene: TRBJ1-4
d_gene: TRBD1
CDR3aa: CAISEDRGEKLFF
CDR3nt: TGTGCCATCAGTGAGGACAGGGGTGAAAAACTGTTTTTT

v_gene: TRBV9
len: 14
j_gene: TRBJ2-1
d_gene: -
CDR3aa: CASSPRGGGNEQFF
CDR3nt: TGTGCCAGCAGCCCGAGGGGGGGTGGCAATGAGCAGTTCTTC

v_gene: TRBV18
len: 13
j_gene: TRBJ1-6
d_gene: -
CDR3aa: CASSPQGDSPLHF
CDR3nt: TGTGCCAGCTCACCACAGGGGGATTCACCCCTCCACTTT

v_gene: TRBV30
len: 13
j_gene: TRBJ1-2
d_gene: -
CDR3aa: CAWSRMSRADYTF
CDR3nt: TGTGCCTGGAGCCGAATGTCCCGAGCCGACTACACCTTC

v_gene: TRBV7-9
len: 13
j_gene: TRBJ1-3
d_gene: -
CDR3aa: CASSSTDRNTIYF
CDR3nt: TGTGCCAGCAGCTCAACAGATCGAAACACCATATATTTT

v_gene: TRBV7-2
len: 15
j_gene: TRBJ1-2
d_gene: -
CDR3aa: CASSSGLTVNYGYTF
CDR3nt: TGTGCCAGCAGCTCGGGATTGACGGTAAACTATGGCTACACCTTC

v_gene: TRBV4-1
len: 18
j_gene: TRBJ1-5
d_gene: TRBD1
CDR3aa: CASSQGGGAGVGNQPQHF
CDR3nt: TGCGCCAGCAGCCAAGGAGGGGGCGCGGGTGTAGGCAATCAGCCCCAGCATTTT